This passage covers 10 T cell receptor beta chains from one sample sequenced in a study of CD4 T cells in relation to SARS-CoV-2 and coronaviruses. Clones were sequenced by immunoSEQ multiplex PCR, and TCRdb holds only the in-frame ones, with some missing. Of about 30,000 clones listed, approximately 80% are singletons. These receptors' antigens are unknown. The unexposed donors gave CD4+ T cells in about 2011-2018, prior to COVID-19. Isolation of CD4+ T cells took place after roughly nine days in culture. The sequenced sample was CD4+ T cells from PBMCs, cultured in vitro. These receptor sequences come from a human donor in good health.

The chain recombines TRBV3-1 (or the pseudogene TRBV3-2) with TRBJ2-7; D could derive from TRBD1 or TRBD2 (6 bases each). The germline CDR1 and CDR2 sequences are LGHDT and YNNKEL (reference sequence). The V and J ends lost 4 bases and 6 bases respectively, with 10 bases between them. The CDR3 has 12 amino acids. CDR3 sequence (DNA): TGTGCCAGCAGCCTCGGGGGCGGCGAGCAGTACTTC. Its protein is CASSLGGGEQYF.

The rearrangement uses TRBV10-3 and TRBJ2-1, with 7 bases lining up with TRBD1. This CDR3 spans 14 amino acids. The J segment lost 4 bases and the V segment lost 6 bases, leaving 6 bases of the junction unmatched. Germline-derived CDR1 and CDR2 are ENHRY and SYGVKD. The CDR3 DNA sequence: TGTGCCATCAGAGGGGGACAGACGTACAATGAGCAGTTCTTC. This sequence encodes CAIRGGQTYNEQFF.

The chain carries TRBV5-5 and TRBJ1-1, with D perhaps matching TRBD1 (5 bases). CDR1 and CDR2 from the germline V gene are SGHKS and YYEKEE (reference sequence). Trimming took off 6 bases at V and 2 bases at J, with 11 bases between the two ends. The CDR3 is made up of 13 amino acids. Written as DNA, the CDR3 is TGTGCCAGCAAGGGCAGGGCCAACACTGAAGCTTTCTTT. The encoded protein is CASKGRANTEAFF.

The V and J genes are TRBV12-5 and TRBJ2-1; no clear D gene. The V end was cut by 1 base, the J end by 4 bases, with 11 bases between. The germline V gene has CDR1 LGHNT and CDR2 FRNRAP. The CDR3 totals 15 residues. The CDR3 nucleotides are TGTGCTAGTGGTTTGGCCATGCGGCGGTACAATGAGCAGTTCTTC. Protein sequence: CASGLAMRRYNEQFF.

This chain connects TRBV28 to TRBJ2-1; 13 bases fit TRBD2. Germline-derived CDR1 and CDR2 are MDHEN and SYDVKM. Trimming at V came to 2 bases and at J to 0 bases, leaving 4 bases not matched to a gene. This CDR3 region has 18 residues. The CDR3 loop reads CASSLTSGGASSYNEQFF. CDR3 nucleotides: TGTGCCAGCAGTTTAACTAGCGGGGGGGCAAGCTCCTACAATGAGCAGTTCTTC.

This clone was observed a few times. The rearrangement joins TRBV7-6 to TRBJ2-1; TRBD2 matches at 8 bases. Unmatched junction bases numbered 10, after V lost 4 bases and J lost 5 bases. CDR1 is SGHVS, CDR2 FNYEAQ, per germline. The CDR3 length is 16 residues. This chain's CDR3 is CASSSAGTRAHNEQFF. DNA for the CDR3: TGTGCCAGCAGCTCCGCCGGGACTAGGGCCCACAATGAGCAGTTCTTC.

The CDR3: CATKQGADTQYF. In DNA form, the CDR3 reads TGTGCCACCAAGCAGGGGGCAGATACGCAGTATTTT. The rearrangement joins TRBV24-1 to TRBJ2-3; 7 nucleotides line up with TRBD1. CDR3 size: 12 residues. V lost 8 bases and J lost 4; bases outside the gene matches: 2. Germline CDR1 KGHDR, CDR2 SFDVKD.

This clone was picked up one time. This chain links TRBV7-9 with TRBJ2-1; D is ambiguous. Germline lookup yields CDR1 SEHNR and CDR2 FQNEAQ (reference sequence). The V gene lost 1 base and the J gene lost 12 bases, with 13 bases spanning the gap. This CDR3 has 13 residues. Written as DNA, the CDR3 is TGTGCCAGCAGCTTAGGTTCGGCCGACGGGCAGTTCTTC. Translating it yields CASSLGSADGQFF.

The V call is TRBV19, the J call TRBJ2-7, with D possibly TRBD1 on 6 matching bases. Between the trimmed V and J ends, which lost 9 bases and 2 bases, there was a span of 14 bases. Germline V gives CDR1 LNHDA, CDR2 SQIVND (reference sequence). This CDR3 is built from 13 residues. The CDR3 protein is CASKDSQAYEQYF. In nucleotides, the CDR3 is TGTGCCAGCAAGGACAGCCAGGCCTACGAGCAGTACTTC.

This chain uses TRBV19 with TRBJ1-1; possible D gene TRBD1, 5 bases. CDR1 LNHDA and CDR2 SQIVND come from the germline V gene (reference sequence). The CDR3 is 15 amino acids. In nucleotides, the CDR3 is TGTGGGACGGAGGCTCACGGGGGGGTTCGAACTGAAGCTTTCTTT. Translated, it gives CGTEAHGGVRTEAFF.